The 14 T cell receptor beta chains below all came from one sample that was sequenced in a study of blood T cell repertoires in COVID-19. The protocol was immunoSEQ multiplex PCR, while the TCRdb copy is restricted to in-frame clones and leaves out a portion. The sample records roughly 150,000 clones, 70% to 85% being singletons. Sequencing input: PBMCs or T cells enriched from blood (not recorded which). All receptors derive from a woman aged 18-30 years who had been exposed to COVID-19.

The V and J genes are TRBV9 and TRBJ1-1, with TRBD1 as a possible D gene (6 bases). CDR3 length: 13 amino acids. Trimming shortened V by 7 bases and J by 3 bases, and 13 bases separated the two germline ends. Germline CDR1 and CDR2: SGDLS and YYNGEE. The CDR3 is CASGNRADTEAFF. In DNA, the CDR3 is TGTGCCAGCGGAAACAGGGCGGACACTGAAGCTTTCTTT.

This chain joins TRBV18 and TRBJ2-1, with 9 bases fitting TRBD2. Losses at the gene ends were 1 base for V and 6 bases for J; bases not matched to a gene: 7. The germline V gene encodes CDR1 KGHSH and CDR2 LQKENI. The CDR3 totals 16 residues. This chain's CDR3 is CASSPLSISGSNEQFF. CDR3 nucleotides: TGTGCCAGCTCACCACTTAGTATTAGCGGGAGCAATGAGCAGTTCTTC.

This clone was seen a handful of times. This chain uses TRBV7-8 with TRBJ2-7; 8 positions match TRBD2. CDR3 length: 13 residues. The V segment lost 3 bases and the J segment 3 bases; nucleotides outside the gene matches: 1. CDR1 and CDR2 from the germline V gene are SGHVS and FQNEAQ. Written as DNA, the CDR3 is TGTGCCAGCAGCTTGAGCGGGAGCTACGAGCAGTACTTC. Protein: CASSLSGSYEQYF. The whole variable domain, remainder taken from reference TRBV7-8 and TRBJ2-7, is GAGVSQSPRYKVAKRGQDVALRCDPISGHVSLFWYQQALGQGPEFLTYFQNEAQLDKSGLPSDRFFAERPEGSVSTLKIQRTQQEDSAVYLCASSLSGSYEQYFGPGTRLTVT.

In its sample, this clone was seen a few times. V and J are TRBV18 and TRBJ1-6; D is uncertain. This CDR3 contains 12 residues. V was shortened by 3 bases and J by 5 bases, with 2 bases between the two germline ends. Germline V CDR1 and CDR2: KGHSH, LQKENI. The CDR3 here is CASSPDNSPLHF. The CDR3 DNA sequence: TGTGCCAGCTCACCCGATAATTCACCCCTCCACTTT.

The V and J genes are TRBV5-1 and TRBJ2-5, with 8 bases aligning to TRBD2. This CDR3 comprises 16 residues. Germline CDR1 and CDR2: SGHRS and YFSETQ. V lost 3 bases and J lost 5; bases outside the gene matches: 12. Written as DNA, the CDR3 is TGCGCCAGCAGCTCGGTCCCCGGACTAGCATCTGAGACCCAGTACTTC. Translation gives CASSSVPGLASETQYF.

CDR3: CASSLGLAGGLAKNIQYF. CDR3 bases: TGTGCCAGCAGTCTTGGACTAGCGGGAGGACTAGCCAAAAACATTCAGTACTTC. The chain carries TRBV6-2 or TRBV6-3 and TRBJ2-4; 14 bases are a match to TRBD2. The CDR3 sequence is 18 residues long. The ends lost 5 bases at V and 0 bases at J; junction bases unmatched: 6. Germline V gene lookup returns CDR1 MNHEY and CDR2 SVGEGT.

The CDR3, as DNA: TGTGCCAGCAGCTGGGGACAGACGAACACCGGGGAGCTGTTTTTT. Its translation is CASSWGQTNTGELFF. J is TRBJ2-2 and V is TRBV5-4; TRBD1 matches 7 bases. J gave up 0 bases and V 3 bases, and 2 bases lay outside the gene matches. The length of the CDR3 is 15 residues. Germline lookup yields CDR1 SGHNT and CDR2 YYREEE (reference sequence).

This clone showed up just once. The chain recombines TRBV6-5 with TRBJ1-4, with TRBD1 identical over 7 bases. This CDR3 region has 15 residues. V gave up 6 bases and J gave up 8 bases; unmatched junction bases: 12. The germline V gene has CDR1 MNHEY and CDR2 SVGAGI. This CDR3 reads CASSLTPGQPEKLFF. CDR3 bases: TGTGCCAGCAGCCTCACCCCGGGACAGCCGGAAAAACTGTTTTTT.

The CDR3 DNA follows: TGCGCCAGCAGCCAAATGGTTAATAGCGGGACCTACGAGCAGTACTTC. This sequence encodes CASSQMVNSGTYEQYF. The chain has TRBV4-3 and TRBJ2-7; 8 bases fit TRBD2. Trimming removed 2 bases from V and 2 bases from J; junction bases left unmatched: 8. The CDR3 runs to 16 residues. CDR1 LGHNA and CDR2 YSLEER come from the germline V gene.

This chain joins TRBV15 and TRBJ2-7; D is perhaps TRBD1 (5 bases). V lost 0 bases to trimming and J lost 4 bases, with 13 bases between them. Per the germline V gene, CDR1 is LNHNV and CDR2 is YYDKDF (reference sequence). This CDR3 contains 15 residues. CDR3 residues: CATSRDRQGVYEQYF. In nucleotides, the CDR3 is TGTGCCACCAGCAGAGATCGGCAGGGTGTTTACGAGCAGTACTTC. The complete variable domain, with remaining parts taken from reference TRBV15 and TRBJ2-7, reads DAMVIQNPRYQVTQFGKPVTLSCSQTLNHNVMYWYQQKSSQAPKLLFHYYDKDFNNEADTPDNFQSRRPNTSFCFLDIRSPGLGDTAMYLCATSRDRQGVYEQYFGPGTRLTVT.

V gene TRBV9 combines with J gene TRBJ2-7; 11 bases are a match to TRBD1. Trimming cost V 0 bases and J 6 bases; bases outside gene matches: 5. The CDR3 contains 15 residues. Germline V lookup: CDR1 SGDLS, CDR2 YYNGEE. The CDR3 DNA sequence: TGTGCCAGCAGCGTAGTCGGGACAGGGGGTGGCGAGCAGTACTTC. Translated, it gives CASSVVGTGGGEQYF.

This CDR3 is CASSALRTVIPYNEQFF. The CDR3 DNA sequence: TGTGCCAGCAGTGCGTTAAGAACAGTTATCCCCTACAATGAGCAGTTCTTC. The chain uses TRBV6-1 and TRBJ2-1; no clear D gene. CDR3 length: 17 residues. The V end lost 4 bases, the J end lost 2 bases, and 18 bases lay between the germline ends. Germline assignment: CDR1 MNHNS and CDR2 SASEGT.

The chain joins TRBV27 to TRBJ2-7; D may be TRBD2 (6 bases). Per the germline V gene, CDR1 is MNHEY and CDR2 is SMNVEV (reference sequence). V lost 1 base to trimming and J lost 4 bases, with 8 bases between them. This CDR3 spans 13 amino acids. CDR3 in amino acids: CASSLFGGYEQYF. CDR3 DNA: TGTGCCAGCAGTTTATTCGGGGGTTACGAGCAGTACTTC.

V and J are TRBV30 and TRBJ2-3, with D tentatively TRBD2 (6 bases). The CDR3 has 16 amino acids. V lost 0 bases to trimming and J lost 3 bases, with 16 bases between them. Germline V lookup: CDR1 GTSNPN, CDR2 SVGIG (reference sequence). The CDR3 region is CAWSVFLAGKTDTQYF. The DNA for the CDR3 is TGTGCCTGGAGTGTATTTCTCGCGGGAAAGACAGATACGCAGTATTTT.